This TCR beta chain came from a study of graft-versus-host responses after intestinal transplantation. Assay used: immunoSEQ multiplex PCR; TCRdb lists only in-frame clones, some missing. The data contain about 22,000 clones, just over 75% of them singletons. This clone was recorded a few times. V trimming: 1 base; J trimming: 3 bases; junction bases outside the gene matches: 8. The CDR3 spans 16 residues. In germline, CDR1 is SGDLS, CDR2 YYNGEE. Lymphocytes (intraepithelial and lamina propria) were released by processing the graft tissue. This receptor was taken from a human patient who received an intestinal transplant, so some T cells may come from the graft donor. The specimen comprised ileum tissue, sampled 12 days after intestinal transplant. The genes are TRBV9 and TRBJ2-5; 8 bases are shared with TRBD2. CDR3 in DNA: TGTGCCAGCAGCGTATCAGATCTTAGCGGGGAAGAGACCCAGTACTTC. Protein: CASSVSDLSGEETQYF. The variable domain in full, with the rest retrieved from reference TRBV9 and TRBJ2-5, is DSGVTQTPKHLITATGQRVTLRCSPRSGDLSVYWYQQSLDQGLQFLIQYYNGEERAKGNILERFSAQQFPDLHSELNLSSLELGDSALYFCASSVSDLSGEETQYFGPGTRLLVL.